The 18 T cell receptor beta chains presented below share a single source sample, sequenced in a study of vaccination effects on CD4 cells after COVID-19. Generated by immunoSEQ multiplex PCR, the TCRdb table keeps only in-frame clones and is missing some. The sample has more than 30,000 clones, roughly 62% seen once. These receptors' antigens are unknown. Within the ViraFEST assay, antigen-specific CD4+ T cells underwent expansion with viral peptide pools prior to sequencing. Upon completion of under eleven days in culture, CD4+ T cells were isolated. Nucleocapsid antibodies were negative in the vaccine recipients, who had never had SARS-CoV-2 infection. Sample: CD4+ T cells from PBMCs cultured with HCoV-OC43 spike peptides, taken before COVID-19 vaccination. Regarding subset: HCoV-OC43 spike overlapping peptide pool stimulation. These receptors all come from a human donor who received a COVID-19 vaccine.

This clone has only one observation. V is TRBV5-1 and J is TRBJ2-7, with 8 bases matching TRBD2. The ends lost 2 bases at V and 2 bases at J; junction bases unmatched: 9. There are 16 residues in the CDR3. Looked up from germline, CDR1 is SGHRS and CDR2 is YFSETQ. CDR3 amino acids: CASSLGLARATYEQYF. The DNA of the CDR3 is TGCGCCAGCAGCTTAGGACTAGCTCGGGCTACCTACGAGCAGTACTTC.

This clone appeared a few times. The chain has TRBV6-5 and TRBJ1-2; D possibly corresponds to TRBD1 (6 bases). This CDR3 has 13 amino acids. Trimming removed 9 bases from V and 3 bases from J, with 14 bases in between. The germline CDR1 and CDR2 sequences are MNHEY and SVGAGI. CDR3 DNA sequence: TGTGCCAGTGGTGGGGGGGGCCACTATGGCTACACCTTC. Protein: CASGGGGHYGYTF.

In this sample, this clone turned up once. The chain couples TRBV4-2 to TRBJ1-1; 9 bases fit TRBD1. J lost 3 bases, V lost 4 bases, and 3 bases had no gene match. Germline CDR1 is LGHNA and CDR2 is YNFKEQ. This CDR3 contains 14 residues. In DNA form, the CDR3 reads TGTGCCAGCAGCCTCTGGGACAGGGACACTGAAGCTTTCTTT. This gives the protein CASSLWDRDTEAFF.

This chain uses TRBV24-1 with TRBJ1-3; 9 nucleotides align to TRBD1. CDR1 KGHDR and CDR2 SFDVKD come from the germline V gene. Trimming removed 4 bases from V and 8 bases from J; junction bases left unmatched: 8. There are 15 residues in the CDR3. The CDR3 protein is CATSEPGQGTDTIYF. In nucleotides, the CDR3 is TGTGCCACCAGTGAACCGGGACAGGGTACGGACACCATATATTTT.

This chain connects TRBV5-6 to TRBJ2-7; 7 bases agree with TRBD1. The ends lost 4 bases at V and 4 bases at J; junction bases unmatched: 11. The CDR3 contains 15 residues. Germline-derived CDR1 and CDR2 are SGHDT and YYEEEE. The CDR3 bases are TGTGCCAGCAGCCTTCTTCAGGGGGTGGGATACGAGCAGTACTTC. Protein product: CASSLLQGVGYEQYF.

The chain's CDR3 is CASSTRESPLHF. In DNA, the CDR3 is TGTGCCAGCAGTACAAGGGAATCACCCCTCCACTTT. This chain connects TRBV2 to TRBJ1-6; no reliable D call. V lost 5 bases and J 10 bases, leaving 9 bases between the germline ends. This CDR3 contains 12 residues. Germline V gene data show CDR1 as SNHLY and CDR2 as FYNNEI.

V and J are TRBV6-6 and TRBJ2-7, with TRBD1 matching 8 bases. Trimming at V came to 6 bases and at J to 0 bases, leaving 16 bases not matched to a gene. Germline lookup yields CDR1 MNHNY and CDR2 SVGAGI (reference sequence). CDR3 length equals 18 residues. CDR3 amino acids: CASRRTGTGPKSSYEQYF. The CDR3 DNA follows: TGTGCCAGCAGGCGAACCGGGACAGGACCAAAAAGCTCCTACGAGCAGTACTTC.

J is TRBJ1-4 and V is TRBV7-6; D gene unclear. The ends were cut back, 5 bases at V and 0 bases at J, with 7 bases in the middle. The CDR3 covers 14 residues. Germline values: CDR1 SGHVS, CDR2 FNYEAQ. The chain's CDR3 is CASSPLSTNEKLFF. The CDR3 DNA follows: TGTGCCAGCAGCCCCCTATCAACTAATGAAAAACTGTTTTTT.

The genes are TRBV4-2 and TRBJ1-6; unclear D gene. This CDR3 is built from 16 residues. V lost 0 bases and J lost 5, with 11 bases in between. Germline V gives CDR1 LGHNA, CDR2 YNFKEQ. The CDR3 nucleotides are TGTGCCAGCAGCCAAGAGTCGGGAGATCATAATTCACCCCTCCACTTT. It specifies CASSQESGDHNSPLHF.

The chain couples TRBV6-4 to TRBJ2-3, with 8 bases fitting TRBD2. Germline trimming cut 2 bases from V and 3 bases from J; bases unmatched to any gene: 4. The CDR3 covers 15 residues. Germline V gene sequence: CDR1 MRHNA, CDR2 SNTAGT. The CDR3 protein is CASSDRGGQTDTQYF. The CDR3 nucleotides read TGTGCCAGCAGTGACCGGGGGGGCCAAACAGATACGCAGTATTTT.

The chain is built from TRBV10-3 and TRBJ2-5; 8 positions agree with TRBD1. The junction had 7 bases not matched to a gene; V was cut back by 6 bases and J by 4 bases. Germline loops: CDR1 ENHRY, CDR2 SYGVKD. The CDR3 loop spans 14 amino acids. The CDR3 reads CAIRDRVRGETQYF. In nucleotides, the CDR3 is TGTGCCATCAGGGACAGGGTTAGGGGAGAGACCCAGTACTTC.

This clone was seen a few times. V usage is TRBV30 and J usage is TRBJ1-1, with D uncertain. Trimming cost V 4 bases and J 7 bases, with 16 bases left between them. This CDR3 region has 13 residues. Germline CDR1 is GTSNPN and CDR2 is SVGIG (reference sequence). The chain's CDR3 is CAWMYSSMGEAFF. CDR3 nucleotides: TGTGCCTGGATGTATTCTTCCATGGGTGAAGCTTTCTTT. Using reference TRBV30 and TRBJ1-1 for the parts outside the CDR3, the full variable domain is SQTIHQWPATLVQPVGSPLSLECTVEGTSNPNLYWYRQAAGRGLQLLFYSVGIGQISSEVPQNLSASRPQDRQFILSSKKLLLSDSGFYLCAWMYSSMGEAFFGQGTRLTVV.

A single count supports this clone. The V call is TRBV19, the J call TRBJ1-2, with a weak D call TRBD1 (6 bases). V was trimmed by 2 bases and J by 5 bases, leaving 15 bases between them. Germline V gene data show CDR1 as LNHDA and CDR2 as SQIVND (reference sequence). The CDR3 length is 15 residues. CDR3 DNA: TGTGCCAGTAGTATAATGGGCGGCAGGGGATATGGCTACACCTTC. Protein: CASSIMGGRGYGYTF.

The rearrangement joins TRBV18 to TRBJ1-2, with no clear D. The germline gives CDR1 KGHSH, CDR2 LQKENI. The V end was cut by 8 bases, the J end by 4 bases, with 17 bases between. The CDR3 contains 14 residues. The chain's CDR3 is CASRPPPVGYGYTF. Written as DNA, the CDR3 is TGTGCCAGCCGCCCGCCCCCGGTGGGCTATGGCTACACCTTC. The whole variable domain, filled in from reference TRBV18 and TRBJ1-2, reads NAGVMQNPRHLVRRRGQEARLRCSPMKGHSHVYWYRQLPEEGLKFMVYLQKENIIDESGMPKERFSAEFPKEGPSILRIQQVVRGDSAAYFCASRPPPVGYGYTFGSGTRLTVV.

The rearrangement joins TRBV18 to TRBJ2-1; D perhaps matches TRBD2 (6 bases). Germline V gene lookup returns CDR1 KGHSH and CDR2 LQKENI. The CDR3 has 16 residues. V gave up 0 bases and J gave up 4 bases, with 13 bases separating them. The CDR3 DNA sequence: TGTGCCAGCTCACCACCCGGGCTAGCGCGGTACAATGAGCAGTTCTTC. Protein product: CASSPPGLARYNEQFF.

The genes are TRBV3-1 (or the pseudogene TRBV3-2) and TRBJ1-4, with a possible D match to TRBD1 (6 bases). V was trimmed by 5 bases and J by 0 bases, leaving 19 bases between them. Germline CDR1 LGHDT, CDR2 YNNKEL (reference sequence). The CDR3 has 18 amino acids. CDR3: CASSAKGVNLATNEKLFF. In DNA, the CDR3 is TGTGCCAGCAGCGCAAAGGGGGTAAACCTTGCAACTAATGAAAAACTGTTTTTT.

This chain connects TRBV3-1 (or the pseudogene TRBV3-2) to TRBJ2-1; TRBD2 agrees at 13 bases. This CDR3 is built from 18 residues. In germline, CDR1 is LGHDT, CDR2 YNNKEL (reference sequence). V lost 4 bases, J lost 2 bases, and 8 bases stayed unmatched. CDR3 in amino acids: CASSPTLAGGPTYNEQFF. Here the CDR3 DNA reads TGTGCCAGCAGCCCGACACTAGCGGGGGGGCCGACCTACAATGAGCAGTTCTTC.

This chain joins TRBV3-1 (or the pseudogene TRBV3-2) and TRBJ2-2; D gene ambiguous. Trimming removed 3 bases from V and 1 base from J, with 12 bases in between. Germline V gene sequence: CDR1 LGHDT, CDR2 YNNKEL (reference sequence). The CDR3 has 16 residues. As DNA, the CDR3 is TGTGCCAGCAGCCATACCGGAACAGAGAACACCGGGGAGCTGTTTTTT. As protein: CASSHTGTENTGELFF.